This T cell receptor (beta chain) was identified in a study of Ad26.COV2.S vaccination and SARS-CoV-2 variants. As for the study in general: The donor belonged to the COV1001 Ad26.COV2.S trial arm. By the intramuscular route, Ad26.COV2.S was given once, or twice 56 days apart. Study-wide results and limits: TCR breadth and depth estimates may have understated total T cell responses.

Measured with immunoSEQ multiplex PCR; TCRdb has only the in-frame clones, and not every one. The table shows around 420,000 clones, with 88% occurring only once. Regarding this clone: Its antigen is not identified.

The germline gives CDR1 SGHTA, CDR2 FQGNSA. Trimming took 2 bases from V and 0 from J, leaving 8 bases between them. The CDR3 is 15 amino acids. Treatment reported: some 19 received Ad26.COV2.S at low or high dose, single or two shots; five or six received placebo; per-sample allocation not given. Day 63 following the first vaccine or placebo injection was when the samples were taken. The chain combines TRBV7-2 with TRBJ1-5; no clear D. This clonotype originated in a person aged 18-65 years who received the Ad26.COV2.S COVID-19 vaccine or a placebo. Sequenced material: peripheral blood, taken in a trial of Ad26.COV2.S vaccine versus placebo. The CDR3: CASSLYQSSNQPQHF. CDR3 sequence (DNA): TGTGCCAGCAGCTTATATCAGAGTAGCAATCAGCCCCAGCATTTT.